This TCR beta chain was identified in a study of OX40 agonist ivuxolimab in advanced cancers. Findings and limits, study-wide: People who partly responded at 0.1-3.0 mg/kg had some of the least clonal expansion seen. Clonal expansion was seen in CD4+ and CD8+ blood T cells by week 6 at 0.1 to 3.0 mg/kg.

This clone has more than one count but fewer than ten. Its specificity is not known. Sequencing was performed with immunoSEQ multiplex PCR; in TCRdb, only in-frame clones are kept and a portion is missing. The sample has tens of thousands of clones; 80% to 95% are singletons. Germline V gives CDR1 SGHNT, CDR2 YYREEE (reference sequence). V lost 2 bases, J lost 3 bases, and 2 bases stayed unmatched. This CDR3 is built from 14 residues. The chain recombines TRBV5-4 with TRBJ1-2; 9 bases agree with TRBD1. The sample here was CD4+ or CD8+ T cells sorted from blood, taken in a trial of the OX40 agonist ivuxolimab. This clonotype originated in an adult with an advanced solid tumor such as melanoma, head and neck, liver or kidney cancer. The CDR3, as DNA: TGTGCCAGCAGCTTACAGGGGGCGGACTATGGCTACACCTTC. Its translation is CASSLQGADYGYTF.